This TCR beta chain came from a study of blood T cell repertoires in COVID-19 (dated by TCRdb to the early 2020s). Regarding the complete study: Samples covering the acute and convalescent phases of COVID-19 were provided by collaborators in the United States, Italy and Spain. Subjects who had been exposed to COVID-19, were actively infected with it, or had recovered from it provided the deeply sampled blood TCRbeta repertoires that made up the dataset. A de-identified subject ID, COVID-19 status, age in years and sex were almost always included in the sample metadata. The repertoires were released in a freely available public database meant as a resource for research on the immune response to SARS-CoV-2. Samples were obtained from the ongoing ImmuneRACE study (first 160 participants) and from 1,200 or so subjects provided by 6 global collaborators. The prospective study material was composed of cDNA or gDNA derived from T cells, B-cell-depleted T cells, or PBMCs. Where available, HLA class I and class II types were obtained from metadata supplied by the sample provider rather than from assay-based typing.

What the work shows at the level of the full study, not this receptor alone: The amount of clinical and demographic metadata varied by source and participant and was provided uncurated.

V has 2 bases trimmed and J has 5 bases trimmed; junction bases matching no gene number 5. The germline V gene provides CDR1 SGHAT and CDR2 FQNNGV. There are 14 amino acids in the CDR3, from cysteine to phenylalanine inclusive. Solely the CDR3 DNA is kept, with 42 bases framed from the first base. The immunoSEQ Assay, a bias-controlled multiplex PCR, was used to amplify TCRbeta CDR3 regions from genomic DNA. Per the source publication's procedure: Within the assay, amplification of reference gene primers was used to estimate how many nucleated cells each sample contained. Sequence reads were collapsed and filtered to measure the absolute abundance of every unique TCRbeta CDR3 rearrangement. For each sample, productive Simpson clonality was calculated as the square root of Simpson's diversity index across productive rearrangements. The source is immuneACCESS, and TCRdb retained only in-frame sequences with V and J called. Part of the clones is not carried over; for the studies checked, unresolved V genes explain less than half of this, and the remainder is unexplained. Clonal size and the V and J genes are those of that table, whereas D and trimming came from the DNA. The sample table holds 100,000 or so clones, of which 70% to 90% were seen once. The top ten hold less than 2.5% of the sample.

The collaborating institutions used their own protocols to collect whole blood in K2EDTA tubes. For TCRbeta analysis, collaborators shipped samples as frozen whole blood, isolated PBMCs, or DNA extracted from either of those sample types. In regard to this clone: Which antigen it targets is not known. No base quality values were provided; no much bigger clone lies one nucleotide off.

The receptor comes from a human donor in a cohort sampled during active COVID-19. The V and J genes are TRBV11-2 and TRBJ2-7; 8 central bases correspond to TRBD1. Sequencing was performed on peripheral blood. CDR3 loop: CASSLRTGRHEQYF. Here is the DNA: TGTGCCAGCAGCTTACGGACAGGGAGGCACGAGCAGTACTTC.